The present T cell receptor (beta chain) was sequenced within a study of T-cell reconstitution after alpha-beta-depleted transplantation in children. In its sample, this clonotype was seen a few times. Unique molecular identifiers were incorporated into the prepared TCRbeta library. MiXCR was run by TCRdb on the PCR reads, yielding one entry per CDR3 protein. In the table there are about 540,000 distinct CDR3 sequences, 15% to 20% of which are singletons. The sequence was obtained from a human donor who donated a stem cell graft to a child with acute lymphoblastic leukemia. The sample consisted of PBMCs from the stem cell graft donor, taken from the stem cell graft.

The CDR3 protein is CSAIAGDSYEQYF. In DNA, the CDR3 is TGCAGTGCGATAGCGGGAGACTCCTACGAGCAGTACTTC. The V and J genes are TRBV20-1 and TRBJ2-7, with 9 bases fitting TRBD2. The CDR3 covers 13 residues. Per the germline V gene, CDR1 is DFQATT and CDR2 is SNEGSKA (reference sequence). The J segment lost 0 bases and the V segment lost 6 bases, leaving 3 bases of the junction unmatched.